This T cell receptor beta chain came from a study of T-cell reconstitution after alpha-beta-depleted transplantation in children. Regarding the study as a whole: Several patients had high TCRbeta diversity at day 60; it came from surviving recipient T cells and thymic progenitors. The main origin of T-cell counts and diversity one year after transplant was newly produced T cells.

The library targeted TCRbeta and was prepared with unique molecular identifiers. TCRdb re-called the PCR reads through MiXCR, storing one row per CDR3 protein. Of hundreds of thousands of distinct CDR3 sequences in the sample, over 10% were seen once. The CDR3 is 17 amino acids. V was pared by 5 bases and J by 8 bases, with 25 bases between. Germline V gene data show CDR1 as PRHDT and CDR2 as FYEKMQ (reference sequence). Turning to this clonotype: Its antigen is not identified.

The V and J genes are TRBV13 and TRBJ2-1, with a possible D match to TRBD2 (6 bases). This clonotype was obtained from a male patient younger than 18 who had a stem cell transplant for acute myeloid leukemia, so the T cells may come from the graft donor. The starting material was PBMCs, mostly from graft donor cells, obtained 360 days after TCRalphabeta/CD19-depleted stem cell transplant. CDR3 DNA sequence: TGTGCCAGCAGCCTATACTTGGGACTCCGAGGGAGCCATGAGCAGTTCTTC. Protein product: CASSLYLGLRGSHEQFF.